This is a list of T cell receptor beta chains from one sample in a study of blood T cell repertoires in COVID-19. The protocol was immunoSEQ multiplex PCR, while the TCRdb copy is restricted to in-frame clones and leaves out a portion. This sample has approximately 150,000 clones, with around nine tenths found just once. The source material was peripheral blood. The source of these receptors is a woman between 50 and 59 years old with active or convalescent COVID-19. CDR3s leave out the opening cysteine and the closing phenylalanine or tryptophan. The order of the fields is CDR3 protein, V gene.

CDR3 protein: ASCGGGETQY
V gene: TRBV6-4

CDR3 protein: ASSQGRPGSGSYEQY
V gene: TRBV3-1/TRBV3-2

CDR3 protein: ASSVDGTGAYNEQF
V gene: TRBV9

CDR3 protein: ASSLSSGNTIY
V gene: TRBV7-8

CDR3 protein: AISATSQETQY
V gene: TRBV10-3

CDR3 protein: ASSIRAGNYEQY
V gene: TRBV19

CDR3 protein: ASRRDSWNSPLH
V gene: TRBV28

CDR3 protein: ASSQAVSGTSVYEQY
V gene: TRBV4-2

CDR3 protein: AGRQGYSYEQY
V gene: TRBV10-1

CDR3 protein: ASSLVGGAGELF
V gene: TRBV7-8

CDR3 protein: ASSQSADGYT
V gene: TRBV16

CDR3 protein: ASSVGGGNTIY
V gene: TRBV9

CDR3 protein: ASSEPRQPPYEQY
V gene: TRBV28

CDR3 protein: ASNLQGVGELF
V gene: TRBV19

CDR3 protein: ASSFADSNQPQH
V gene: TRBV7-2

CDR3 protein: ASSWDIVDNSPLH
V gene: TRBV5-5

CDR3 protein: ASSESHDRGFNQPQH
V gene: TRBV10-2

CDR3 protein: ASRDRRDGYT
V gene: TRBV3-1/TRBV3-2

CDR3 protein: ASSPPGQINEKLF
V gene: TRBV4-3

CDR3 protein: ASSPDSSGNTIY
V gene: TRBV18

CDR3 protein: AWTLGPGGLYEQY
V gene: TRBV30

CDR3 protein: ASSRPRGIEDNEQF
V gene: TRBV11-3

CDR3 protein: ASSQARTGITDEQY
V gene: TRBV4-3

CDR3 protein: ASSIGQSNTGELF
V gene: TRBV19

CDR3 protein: ASSSGQLLTNYGYT
V gene: TRBV6-2/TRBV6-3

CDR3 protein: ASSPTGSIYGYT
V gene: TRBV7-2

CDR3 protein: ASSGGLAGPSSYEQY
V gene: TRBV14

CDR3 protein: AWSARTSGGARETQY
V gene: TRBV30

CDR3 protein: ASSLRGTDEKLF
V gene: TRBV7-8

CDR3 protein: ASSRITGANTEAF
V gene: TRBV6-6

CDR3 protein: ASSDIGKGGYGYT
V gene: TRBV6-1

CDR3 protein: ASSFGTGQGTN
V gene: TRBV5-1

CDR3 protein: ASSNRGYGYT
V gene: TRBV5-8

CDR3 protein: ASSENDRTRHYGYT
V gene: TRBV25-1

CDR3 protein: ASSDGSLCEKLF
V gene: TRBV21-1

CDR3 protein: ASSHGLTEY
V gene: TRBV5-8

CDR3 protein: ASSLAPGQSSYEQY
V gene: TRBV5-1

CDR3 protein: ASSLNLQGRKDYGYT
V gene: TRBV3-1/TRBV3-2

CDR3 protein: ASSPEGRAAYGYT
V gene: TRBV27

CDR3 protein: ASSQGAMGTEAF
V gene: TRBV18

CDR3 protein: ASSLGGQYGYT
V gene: TRBV28

CDR3 protein: ASSEQGNGNQPQH
V gene: TRBV7-9

CDR3 protein: ASRPQGSRDTQY
V gene: TRBV19

CDR3 protein: ASSPGTGFNQPQH
V gene: TRBV7-9

CDR3 protein: ASSQETGYNTEAF
V gene: TRBV3-1/TRBV3-2

CDR3 protein: ASSEAPSGVDTQY
V gene: TRBV2

CDR3 protein: ASSPPPTGLPTEAF
V gene: TRBV18